These 30 T cell receptor beta chains originate from one sample sequenced in a study of T cells in localized non-small cell lung cancer. Sequencing was performed with immunoSEQ multiplex PCR; in TCRdb, only in-frame clones are kept and a portion is missing. The profile shows about 29,000 clones, 80% to 90% of them singletons. The sample consisted of peripheral blood, taken before any cancer treatment. Source of these receptors: a woman aged 40-75 years with stage I lung adenocarcinoma.

V gene TRBV7-8 combines with J gene TRBJ1-2, with D uncertain. The ends were cut back, 5 bases at V and 2 bases at J, with 15 bases in the middle. Germline CDR1 is SGHVS and CDR2 is FQNEAQ. The CDR3 length is 15 residues. The CDR3 bases are TGTGCCAGCAGCCACCGGAGGGAATCAAACTATGGCTACACCTTC. It specifies CASSHRRESNYGYTF.

The CDR3 region has the DNA TGCGCCAGCAGCCAACGGACTAGCGGGACAACCGGGGATACGCAGTATTTT. The encoded protein is CASSQRTSGTTGDTQYF. The V and J genes are TRBV5-1 and TRBJ2-3, with 12 nucleotides matching TRBD2. This CDR3 is built from 17 residues. V was pared by 4 bases and J by 6 bases, with 12 bases of the junction left unmatched. The germline V gene has CDR1 SGHRS and CDR2 YFSETQ.

The chain uses TRBV19 and TRBJ2-7; D uncertain. The CDR3 has 13 amino acids. V was clipped by 3 bases and J by 2 bases, with 8 bases between them. CDR1 is LNHDA and CDR2 is SQIVND in the germline V gene (reference sequence). The DNA for the CDR3 is TGTGCCAGTAGTATCTCCAATACCTACGAGCAGTACTTC. It specifies CASSISNTYEQYF.

CDR3 amino acids: CAWGGQANQPQHF. In DNA form, the CDR3 reads TGTGCCTGGGGGGGACAGGCCAATCAGCCCCAGCATTTT. The chain joins TRBV30 to TRBJ1-5, with 8 bases matching TRBD1. This CDR3 is 13 amino acids long. Germline V lookup: CDR1 GTSNPN, CDR2 SVGIG (reference sequence). The V and J ends lost 5 bases and 3 bases, in that order; junction bases with no gene match: 3.

There are a few counts of this clone. The V call is TRBV28, the J call TRBJ2-7; D is uncertain. V was trimmed by 5 bases and J by 6 bases, leaving 20 bases between them. The CDR3 spans 15 residues. The germline gives CDR1 MDHEN, CDR2 SYDVKM. The CDR3 sequence is CASSPLNWFGSEQYF. CDR3 coding DNA: TGTGCCAGCAGTCCCCTAAACTGGTTTGGTTCCGAGCAGTACTTC.

Written as DNA, the CDR3 is TGTGCCAGCAGTTTCAGGGGGACCTTGACTAGTCTTGACGAGCAGTACTTC. It codes for CASSFRGTLTSLDEQYF. V usage is TRBV27 and J usage is TRBJ2-7; possibly TRBD1 for D (7 bases). Germline V gene sequence: CDR1 MNHEY, CDR2 SMNVEV (reference sequence). The V and J ends lost 3 bases and 5 bases respectively, with 23 bases between them. The CDR3 consists of 17 residues.

This chain connects TRBV28 to TRBJ1-1, with D hard to call. In germline, CDR1 is MDHEN, CDR2 SYDVKM. The CDR3 spans 14 residues. Trimming cost V 3 bases and J 4 bases, with 12 bases left between them. The CDR3 reads CASSLKAEVTEAFF. DNA for the CDR3: TGTGCCAGCAGTTTGAAGGCCGAGGTCACTGAAGCTTTCTTT.

This chain connects TRBV7-2 to TRBJ1-4; TRBD1 might be the D (5 bases). This CDR3 has 17 amino acids. V gave up 4 bases and J gave up 0 bases, with 15 bases separating them. Germline V gene sequence: CDR1 SGHTA, CDR2 FQGNSA. The CDR3 here is CASSSPGAAATNEKLFF. CDR3 sequence (DNA): TGTGCCAGCAGCTCACCCGGGGCCGCTGCAACTAATGAAAAACTGTTTTTT.

This chain uses TRBV19 with TRBJ2-5; no firm D call. The CDR3 is made up of 15 amino acids. The germline gives CDR1 LNHDA, CDR2 SQIVND (reference sequence). The germline V and J ends were trimmed by 5 bases and 1 base, with 14 bases remaining between them. CDR3 protein: CASSSWRGGQETQYF. Written as DNA, the CDR3 is TGTGCCAGTAGTTCTTGGAGAGGCGGCCAAGAGACCCAGTACTTC.

This chain connects TRBV11-2 to TRBJ2-7; 7 bases map to TRBD1. V lost 5 bases and J lost 6; bases outside the gene matches: 7. Per germline, CDR1 SGHAT and CDR2 FQNNGV. This CDR3 region has 13 residues. CDR3 DNA: TGTGCCAGCAGCCGACAGGGAATGCTCGAGCAGTACTTC. Translating gives CASSRQGMLEQYF. Full variable domain (rest looked up from reference TRBV11-2 and TRBJ2-7): EAGVAQSPRYKIIEKRQSVAFWCNPISGHATLYWYQQILGQGPKLLIQFQNNGVVDDSQLPKDRFSAERLKGVDSTLKIQPAKLEDSAVYLCASSRQGMLEQYFGPGTRLTVT.

In nucleotides, the CDR3 is TGTGCCAGCACGAGCGGGGGGACCTTGGGCGGGGAGCTGTTTTTT. It is translated as CASTSGGTLGGELFF. The gene calls are TRBV27 and TRBJ2-2; 9 bases match TRBD2. Germline lookup yields CDR1 MNHEY and CDR2 SMNVEV (reference sequence). Trimming cost V 7 bases and J 7 bases; bases outside gene matches: 10. The CDR3 is 15 residues long.

CDR3 DNA sequence: TGTGCCAGCTCACCACTTTCTACCAATGAGCAGTTCTTC. Amino acids: CASSPLSTNEQFF. The V call is TRBV18, the J call TRBJ2-1; D ambiguous. With 1 base removed from V and 6 bases from J, the gap between germline ends came to 7 bases. CDR1 and CDR2 from the germline V gene are KGHSH and LQKENI. The CDR3 sequence is 13 residues long. The entire variable domain, with the rest obtained from reference TRBV18 and TRBJ2-1, is as follows: NAGVMQNPRHLVRRRGQEARLRCSPMKGHSHVYWYRQLPEEGLKFMVYLQKENIIDESGMPKERFSAEFPKEGPSILRIQQVVRGDSAAYFCASSPLSTNEQFFGPGTRLTVL.

This clone was recorded only once. The chain carries TRBV27 and TRBJ1-1, with D tentatively TRBD1 (6 bases). Trimming removed 4 bases from V and 4 bases from J, with 10 bases in between. This CDR3 contains 13 residues. Germline V lookup: CDR1 MNHEY, CDR2 SMNVEV (reference sequence). Written as DNA, the CDR3 is TGTGCCAGCAGTTGGGGGCCTGGCACTGAAGCTTTCTTT. Its protein is CASSWGPGTEAFF.

The CDR3 reads CASSLWSMASGGLAEQFF. The CDR3 DNA sequence: TGTGCCAGCAGCTTATGGAGTATGGCTAGCGGGGGTCTGGCTGAGCAGTTCTTC. J is TRBJ2-1 and V is TRBV7-3, with TRBD2 matching over 10 bases. Germline-derived CDR1 and CDR2 are SGHTA and FQGTGA. The CDR3 has 18 amino acids. Trimming cost V 2 bases and J 9 bases; bases outside gene matches: 16.

The chain links TRBV19 to TRBJ1-4, with D perhaps TRBD1 (5 bases). Trimming took off 4 bases at V and 12 bases at J, with 12 bases between the two ends. Germline CDR1 is LNHDA and CDR2 is SQIVND (reference sequence). The CDR3 consists of 12 residues. The CDR3 nucleotides are TGTGCCAGTAGTAATACAGGTCGTCAACTGTTTTTT. This sequence encodes CASSNTGRQLFF.

V usage is TRBV7-9 and J usage is TRBJ2-1; 10 bases line up with TRBD1. Germline CDR1 SEHNR, CDR2 FQNEAQ (reference sequence). The length of the CDR3 is 15 residues. The V and J ends lost 5 bases and 5 bases, in that order; junction bases with no gene match: 6. The DNA for the CDR3 is TGTGCCAGCAGCGCACACGGGACAGGGGACAATGAGCAGTTCTTC. This translates into CASSAHGTGDNEQFF. The full variable domain, in which reference TRBV7-9 and TRBJ2-1 provide the parts outside the CDR3, is DTGVSQNPRHKITKRGQNVTFRCDPISEHNRLYWYRQTLGQGPEFLTYFQNEAQLEKSRLLSDRFSAERPKGSFSTLEIQRTEQGDSAMYLCASSAHGTGDNEQFFGPGTRLTVL.

This chain uses TRBV7-6 with TRBJ2-3, with unresolved D. Germline V CDR1 and CDR2: SGHVS, FNYEAQ. The length of the CDR3 is 13 residues. Between the trimmed V and J ends, which lost 4 bases and 2 bases, there was a span of 7 bases. The DNA for the CDR3 is TGTGCCAGCAGCTCCTTGACCACAGATACGCAGTATTTT. It is translated as CASSSLTTDTQYF.

This sequence joins TRBV30 and TRBJ1-2, with D perhaps TRBD1 (5 bases). This CDR3 is 12 amino acids long. The V gene lost 0 bases and the J gene lost 8 bases, with 10 bases spanning the gap. Germline V gives CDR1 GTSNPN, CDR2 SVGIG (reference sequence). The CDR3 DNA is TGTGCCTGGAGTGTTGCAGGGAAAGGCTACACCTTC. As protein: CAWSVAGKGYTF.

The CDR3 DNA reads as TGTGCCAGCAGGGAGGGGACGGGTGAAAAACTGTTTTTT. Translating it yields CASREGTGEKLFF. This chain uses TRBV5-4 with TRBJ1-4, with D possibly TRBD1 on 5 matching bases. The germline V and J ends were trimmed by 5 bases and 7 bases, with 12 bases remaining between them. In germline, CDR1 is SGHNT, CDR2 YYREEE (reference sequence). CDR3 length equals 13 residues.

The J gene is TRBJ2-7, the V gene TRBV7-2; TRBD2 might be the D (7 bases). The germline CDR1 and CDR2 sequences are SGHTA and FQGNSA. Deletions cut 6 bases from V and 0 bases from J, with 12 bases between. The CDR3 length is 14 residues. The CDR3 DNA is TGTGCCAGCAGAGGGGGAGGGAGCTCCTACGAGCAGTACTTC. It yields the protein CASRGGGSSYEQYF.

This chain connects TRBV7-2 to TRBJ2-3; the D gene is possibly TRBD1 (6 bases). Trimming removed 4 bases at V and 2 bases at J, with 10 bases between. The CDR3 covers 14 residues. Looked up from germline, CDR1 is SGHTA and CDR2 is FQGNSA. This CDR3 is CASSSGQLTDTQYF. For the CDR3, the DNA is TGTGCCAGCAGCTCAGGACAGCTCACAGATACGCAGTATTTT.

The CDR3 DNA reads TGTGCCAGCAGTTTATCGGGGGGAGGCGGCTACACCTTC. Its translation is CASSLSGGGGYTF. The genes are TRBV27 and TRBJ1-2; a weak D match, TRBD1 (5 bases). CDR1 is MNHEY, CDR2 SMNVEV, per germline (reference sequence). This CDR3 is built from 13 residues. Trimming took off 0 bases at V and 8 bases at J, with 10 bases between the two ends.

Turning to this clone: Relative to the germline gene, one junction end is altered; a read error may explain this. The chain is built from TRBV12-5 and TRBJ2-1, with 9 bases matching TRBD1. The CDR3 is made up of 14 amino acids. In germline, CDR1 is LGHNT, CDR2 FRNRAP. The CDR3 DNA reads as TGTGCTAGTGGCTTGGGACAGGGAATCAATGAGCAGTTCTTC. This translates into CASGLGQGINEQFF. Together with reference TRBV12-5 and TRBJ2-1, the CDR3 gives the full variable domain: DARVTQTPRHKVTEMGQEVTMRCQPILGHNTVFWYRQTMMQGLELLAYFRNRAPLDDSGMPKDRFSAEMPDATLATLKIQPSEPRDSAVYFCASGLGQGINEQFFGPGTRLTVL.

This chain connects TRBV28 to TRBJ1-6; no clear D. Looked up from germline, CDR1 is MDHEN and CDR2 is SYDVKM. CDR3 length equals 14 residues. Trimming left V 3 bases short and J 7 bases short, with 10 bases between. CDR3 in amino acids: CASSLGSTNSPLHF. The CDR3 DNA follows: TGTGCCAGCAGTTTGGGTTCCACCAATTCACCCCTCCACTTT.

This chain's CDR3 is CASSPYSGVHNEQFF. In DNA form, the CDR3 reads TGTGCCAGCAGCCCCTATTCCGGGGTTCACAATGAGCAGTTCTTC. This chain uses TRBV5-4 with TRBJ2-1; weak D call: TRBD2 (5 bases). Germline loops: CDR1 SGHNT, CDR2 YYREEE (reference sequence). V was clipped by 4 bases and J by 5 bases, with 16 bases between them. This CDR3 comprises 15 residues.

This clone turned up a few times. The chain employs TRBV5-1 and TRBJ2-1; 12 bases align to TRBD2. Germline V gene sequence: CDR1 SGHRS, CDR2 YFSETQ. After removal of 4 bases from V and 8 bases from J, the junction contained 7 bases not matched to a gene. The CDR3 sequence is 15 residues long. The chain's CDR3 is CASSVTSGSEDEQFF. As DNA, the CDR3 is TGCGCCAGCAGCGTGACTAGCGGGAGTGAAGATGAGCAGTTCTTC.

A single count supports this clone. The rearrangement links TRBV4-3 to TRBJ2-2, with 9 positions matching TRBD2. CDR3 length equals 17 residues. Trimming cost V 1 base and J 1 base; bases outside gene matches: 4. Per germline, CDR1 LGHNA and CDR2 YSLEER. The CDR3 is CASSQGLAGLNTGELFF. DNA of the CDR3: TGCGCCAGCAGCCAAGGTCTAGCGGGGTTGAACACCGGGGAGCTGTTTTTT.

The rearrangement links TRBV5-6 to TRBJ1-2; D is unresolved. V lost 0 bases, J lost 4 bases, and 19 bases lay in between. CDR3 length: 17 residues. Germline CDR1 SGHDT, CDR2 YYEEEE. CDR3 DNA: TGTGCCAGCAGCTTGGATAGTTGGGCTGAATGGGGCTATGGCTACACCTTC. This sequence encodes CASSLDSWAEWGYGYTF.

CDR3: CASSSYRTGWNQPQHF. The CDR3, as DNA: TGTGCCAGCAGCTCCTATCGTACAGGGTGGAATCAGCCCCAGCATTTT. The V call is TRBV28, the J call TRBJ1-5; D may be TRBD1 (6 bases). This CDR3 has 16 residues. Germline assignment: CDR1 MDHEN and CDR2 SYDVKM. V was clipped by 6 bases and J by 4 bases, with 19 bases between them.

The chain recombines TRBV5-1 with TRBJ2-5; 14 bases agree with TRBD2. The CDR3 consists of 18 residues. CDR1 is SGHRS, CDR2 YFSETQ, per germline. The J segment lost 1 base and the V segment lost 2 bases, leaving 7 bases of the junction unmatched. In DNA, the CDR3 is TGCGCCAGCAGCTTCAGACTAGCGGGAGGGCCGGTCCAAGAGACCCAGTACTTC. Amino acids: CASSFRLAGGPVQETQYF.